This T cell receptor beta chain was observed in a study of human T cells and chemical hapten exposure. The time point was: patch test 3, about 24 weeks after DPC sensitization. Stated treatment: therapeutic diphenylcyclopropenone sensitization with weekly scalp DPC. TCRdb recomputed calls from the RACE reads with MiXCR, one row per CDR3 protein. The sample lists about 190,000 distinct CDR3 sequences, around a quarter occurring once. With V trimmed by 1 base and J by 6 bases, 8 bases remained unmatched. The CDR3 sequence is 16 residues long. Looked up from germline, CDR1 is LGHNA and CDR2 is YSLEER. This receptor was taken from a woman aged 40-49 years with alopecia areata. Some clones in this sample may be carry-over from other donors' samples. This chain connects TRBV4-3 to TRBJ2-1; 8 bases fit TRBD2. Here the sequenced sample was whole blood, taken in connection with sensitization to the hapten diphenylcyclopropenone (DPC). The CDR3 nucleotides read TGCGCCAGCAGCCAAGGCACCGTAGCGGGGACCAATGAGCAGTTCTTC. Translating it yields CASSQGTVAGTNEQFF.